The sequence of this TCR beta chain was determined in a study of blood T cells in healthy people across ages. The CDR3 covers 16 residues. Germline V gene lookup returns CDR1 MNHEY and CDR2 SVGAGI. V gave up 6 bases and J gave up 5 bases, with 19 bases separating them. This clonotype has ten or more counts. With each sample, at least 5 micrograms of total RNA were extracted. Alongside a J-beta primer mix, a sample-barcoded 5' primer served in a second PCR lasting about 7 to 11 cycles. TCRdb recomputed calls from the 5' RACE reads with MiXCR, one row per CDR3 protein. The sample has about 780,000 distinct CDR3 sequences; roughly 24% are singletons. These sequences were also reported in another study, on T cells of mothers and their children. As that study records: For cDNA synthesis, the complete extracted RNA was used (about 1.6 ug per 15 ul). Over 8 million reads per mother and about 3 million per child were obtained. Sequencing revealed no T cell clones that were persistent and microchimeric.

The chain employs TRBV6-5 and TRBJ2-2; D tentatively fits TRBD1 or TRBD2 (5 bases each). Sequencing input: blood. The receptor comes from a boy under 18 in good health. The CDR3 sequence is CASSSGRGSGTGELFF. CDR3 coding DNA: TGTGCCAGCAGCTCGGGACGCGGATCGGGTACCGGGGAGCTGTTTTTT.